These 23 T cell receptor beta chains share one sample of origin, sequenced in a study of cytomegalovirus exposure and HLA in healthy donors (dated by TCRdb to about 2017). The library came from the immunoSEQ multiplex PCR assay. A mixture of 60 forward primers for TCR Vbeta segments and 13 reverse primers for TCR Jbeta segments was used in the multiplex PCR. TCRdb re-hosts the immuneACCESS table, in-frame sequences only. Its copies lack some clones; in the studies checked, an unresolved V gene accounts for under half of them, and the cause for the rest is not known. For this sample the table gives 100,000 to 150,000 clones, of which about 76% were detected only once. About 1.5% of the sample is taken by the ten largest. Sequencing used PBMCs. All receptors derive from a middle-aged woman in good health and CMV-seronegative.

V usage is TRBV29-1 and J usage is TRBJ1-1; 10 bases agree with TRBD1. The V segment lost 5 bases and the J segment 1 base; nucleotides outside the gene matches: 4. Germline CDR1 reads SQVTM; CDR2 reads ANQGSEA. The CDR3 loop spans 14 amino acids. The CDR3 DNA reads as TGCAGCGTTCGGGACAGGGGACCGAACACTGAAGCTTTCTTT. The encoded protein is CSVRDRGPNTEAFF.

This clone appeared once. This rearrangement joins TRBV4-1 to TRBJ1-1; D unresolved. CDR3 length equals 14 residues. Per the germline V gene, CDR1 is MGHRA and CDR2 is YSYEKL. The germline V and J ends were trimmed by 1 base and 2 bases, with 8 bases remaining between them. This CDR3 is CASSQGQRNTEAFF. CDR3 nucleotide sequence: TGCGCCAGCAGCCAAGGGCAGCGAAACACTGAAGCTTTCTTT.

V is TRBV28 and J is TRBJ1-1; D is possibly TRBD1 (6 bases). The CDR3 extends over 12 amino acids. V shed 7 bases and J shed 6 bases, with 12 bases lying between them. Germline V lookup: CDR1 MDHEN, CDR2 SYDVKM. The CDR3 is CASNSRGPEAFF. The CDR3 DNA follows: TGTGCCAGCAACTCCAGGGGCCCTGAAGCTTTCTTT.

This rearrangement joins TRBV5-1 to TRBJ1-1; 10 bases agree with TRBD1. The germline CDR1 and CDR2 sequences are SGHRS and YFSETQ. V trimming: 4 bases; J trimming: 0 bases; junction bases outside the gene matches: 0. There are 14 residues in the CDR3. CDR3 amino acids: CASSGTGVNTEAFF. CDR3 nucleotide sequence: TGCGCCAGCAGCGGGACAGGGGTGAACACTGAAGCTTTCTTT.

The CDR3 coding sequence is TGCGCCAGCAGCTTGGGTCCAACGGACACCGGGGAGCTGTTTTTT. Translating gives CASSLGPTDTGELFF. The chain employs TRBV5-1 and TRBJ2-2; no clear D gene. Per the germline V gene, CDR1 is SGHRS and CDR2 is YFSETQ. V lost 0 bases and J lost 3, with 9 bases in between. This CDR3 contains 15 residues. The full variable domain, its missing parts supplied by reference TRBV5-1 and TRBJ2-2, is KAGVTQTPRYLIKTRGQQVTLSCSPISGHRSVSWYQQTPGQGLQFLFEYFSETQRNKGNFPGRFSGRQFSNSRSEMNVSTLELGDSALYLCASSLGPTDTGELFFGEGSRLTVL.

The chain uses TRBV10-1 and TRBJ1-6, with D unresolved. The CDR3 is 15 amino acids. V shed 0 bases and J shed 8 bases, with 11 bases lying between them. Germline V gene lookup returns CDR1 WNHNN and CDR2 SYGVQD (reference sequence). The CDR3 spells CASSESGGWDSPLHF. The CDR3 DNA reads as TGCGCCAGCAGTGAGTCAGGAGGGTGGGATTCACCCCTCCACTTT.

As DNA, the CDR3 is TGTGCCAGCACCCTGGCCGGGGGGCAAGAGACCCAGTACTTC. It encodes CASTLAGGQETQYF. This chain uses TRBV5-4 with TRBJ2-5; 7 nucleotides agree with TRBD2. J lost 2 bases, V lost 6 bases, and 7 bases had no gene match. This CDR3 region has 14 residues. Germline-derived CDR1 and CDR2 are SGHNT and YYREEE (reference sequence).

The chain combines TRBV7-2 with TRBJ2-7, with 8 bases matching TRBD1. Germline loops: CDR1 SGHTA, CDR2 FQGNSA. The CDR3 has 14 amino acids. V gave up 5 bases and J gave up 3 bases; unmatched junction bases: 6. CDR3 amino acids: CASSRTGNDYEQYF. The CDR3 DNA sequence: TGTGCCAGCAGCCGGACAGGGAATGACTACGAGCAGTACTTC.

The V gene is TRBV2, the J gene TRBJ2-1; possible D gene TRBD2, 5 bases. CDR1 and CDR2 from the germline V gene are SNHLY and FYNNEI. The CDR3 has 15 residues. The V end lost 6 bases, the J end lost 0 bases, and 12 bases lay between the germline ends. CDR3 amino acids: CASSGVSSSYNEQFF. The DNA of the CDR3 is TGTGCCAGCAGCGGGGTCTCAAGCTCCTACAATGAGCAGTTCTTC.

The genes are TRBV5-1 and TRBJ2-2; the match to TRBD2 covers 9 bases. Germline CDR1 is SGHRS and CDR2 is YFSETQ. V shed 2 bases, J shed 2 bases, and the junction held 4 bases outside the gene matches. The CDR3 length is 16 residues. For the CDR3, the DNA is TGCGCCAGCAGCTTTATAGCGGGGGCTAACACCGGGGAGCTGTTTTTT. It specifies CASSFIAGANTGELFF.

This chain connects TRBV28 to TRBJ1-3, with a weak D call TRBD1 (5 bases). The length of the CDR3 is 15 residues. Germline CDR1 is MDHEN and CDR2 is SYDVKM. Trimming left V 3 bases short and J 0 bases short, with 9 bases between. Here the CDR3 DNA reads TGTGCCAGCAGTTTGGGACTCAGCTCTGGAAACACCATATATTTT. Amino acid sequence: CASSLGLSSGNTIYF.

The CDR3 sequence is CASSSLGTGNYGYTF. The CDR3 DNA follows: TGTGCCAGCTCAAGCCTCGGGACAGGGAACTATGGCTACACCTTC. This chain connects TRBV28 to TRBJ1-2, with TRBD1 identical over 9 bases. Trimming took 8 bases from V and 2 from J; bases not matched to a gene: 9. This CDR3 spans 15 amino acids. CDR1 and CDR2 from the germline V gene are MDHEN and SYDVKM.

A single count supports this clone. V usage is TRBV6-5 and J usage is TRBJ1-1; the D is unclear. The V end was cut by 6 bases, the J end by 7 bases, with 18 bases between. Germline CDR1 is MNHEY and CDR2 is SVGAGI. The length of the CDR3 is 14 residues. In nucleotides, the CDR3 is TGTGCCAGCAGACAACTCTCCGGGAAGCGTGAAGCTTTCTTT. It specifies CASRQLSGKREAFF.

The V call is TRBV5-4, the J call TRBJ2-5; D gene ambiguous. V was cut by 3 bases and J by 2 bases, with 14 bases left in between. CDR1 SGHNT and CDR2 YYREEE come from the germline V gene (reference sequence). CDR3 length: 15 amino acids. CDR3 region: CASSSLGRYQETQYF. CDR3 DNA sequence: TGTGCCAGCAGCTCCCTGGGCAGGTATCAAGAGACCCAGTACTTC.

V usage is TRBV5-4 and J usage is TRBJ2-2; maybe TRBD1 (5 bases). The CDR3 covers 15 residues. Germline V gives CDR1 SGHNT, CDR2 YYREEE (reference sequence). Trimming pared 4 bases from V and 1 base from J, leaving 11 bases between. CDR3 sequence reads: CASSPRGENTGELFF. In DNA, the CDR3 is TGTGCCAGCAGCCCAAGGGGTGAGAACACCGGGGAGCTGTTTTTT. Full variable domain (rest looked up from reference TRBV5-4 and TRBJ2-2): ETGVTQSPTHLIKTRGQQVTLRCSSQSGHNTVSWYQQALGQGPQFIFQYYREEENGRGNFPPRFSGLQFPNYSSELNVNALELDDSALYLCASSPRGENTGELFFGEGSRLTVL.

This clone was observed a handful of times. CDR3 sequence reads: CASSLSHLTVGNYGYTF. DNA of the CDR3: TGTGCCAGCAGTTTATCCCATTTGACAGTTGGCAACTATGGCTACACCTTC. The rearrangement links TRBV27 to TRBJ1-2; tentative D call: TRBD1 (5 bases). The CDR3 covers 17 residues. Germline V gene data show CDR1 as MNHEY and CDR2 as SMNVEV (reference sequence). V was shortened by 0 bases and J by 2 bases, with 16 bases between the two germline ends.

The CDR3 region has the DNA TGTGCCAGTAGTATCATTGGGGGGACTGAAGCTTTCTTT. This encodes CASSIIGGTEAFF. The rearrangement joins TRBV19 to TRBJ1-1; a weak D match, TRBD1 (5 bases). Trimming took 3 bases from V and 5 from J, leaving 10 bases between them. Per germline, CDR1 LNHDA and CDR2 SQIVND (reference sequence). CDR3 length equals 13 residues.

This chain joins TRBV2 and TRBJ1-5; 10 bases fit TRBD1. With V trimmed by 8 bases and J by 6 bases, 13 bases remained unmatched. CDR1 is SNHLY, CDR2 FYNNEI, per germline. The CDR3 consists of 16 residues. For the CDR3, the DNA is TGTGCCAGCGACCCCCGGGACAGGGGTGTTGGTCAGCCCCAGCATTTT. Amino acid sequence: CASDPRDRGVGQPQHF.

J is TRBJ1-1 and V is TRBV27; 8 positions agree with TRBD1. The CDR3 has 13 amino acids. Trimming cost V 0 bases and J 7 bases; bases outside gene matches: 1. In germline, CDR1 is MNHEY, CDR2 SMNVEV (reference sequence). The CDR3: CASSLSGTGEAFF. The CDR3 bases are TGTGCCAGCAGTTTATCAGGGACAGGTGAAGCTTTCTTT.

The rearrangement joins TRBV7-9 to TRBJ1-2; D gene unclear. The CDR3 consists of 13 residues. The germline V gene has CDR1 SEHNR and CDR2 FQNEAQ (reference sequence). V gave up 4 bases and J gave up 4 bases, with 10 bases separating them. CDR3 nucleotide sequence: TGTGCCAGCAGCTCCTCCGGGTTCTATGGCTACACCTTC. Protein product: CASSSSGFYGYTF. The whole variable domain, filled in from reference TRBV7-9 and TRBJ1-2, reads DTGVSQNPRHKITKRGQNVTFRCDPISEHNRLYWYRQTLGQGPEFLTYFQNEAQLEKSRLLSDRFSAERPKGSFSTLEIQRTEQGDSAMYLCASSSSGFYGYTFGSGTRLTVV.

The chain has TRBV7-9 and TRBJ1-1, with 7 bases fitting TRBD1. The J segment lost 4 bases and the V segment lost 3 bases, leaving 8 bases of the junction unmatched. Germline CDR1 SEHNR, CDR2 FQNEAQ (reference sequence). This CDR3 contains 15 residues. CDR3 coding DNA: TGTGCCAGCAGCTTTGTCCAGGGGGTGGTCACTGAAGCTTTCTTT. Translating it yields CASSFVQGVVTEAFF.

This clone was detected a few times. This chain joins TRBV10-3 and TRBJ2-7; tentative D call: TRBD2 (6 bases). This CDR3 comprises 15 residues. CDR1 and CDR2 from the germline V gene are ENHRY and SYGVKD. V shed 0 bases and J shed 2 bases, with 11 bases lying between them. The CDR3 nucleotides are TGTGCCATCAGTGAGTCATCCGGGAGCCCCTACGAGCAGTACTTC. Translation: CAISESSGSPYEQYF.

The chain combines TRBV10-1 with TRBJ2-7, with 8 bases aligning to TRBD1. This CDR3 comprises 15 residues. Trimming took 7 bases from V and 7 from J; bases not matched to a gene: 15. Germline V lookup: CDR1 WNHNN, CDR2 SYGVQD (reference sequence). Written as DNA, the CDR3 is TGCGCCAGCAATCACTATGACAGGGGTTGGAGGGAGCAGTACTTC. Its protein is CASNHYDRGWREQYF.